This T cell receptor (beta chain) appears in the sequencing data of a study of cytomegalovirus exposure and HLA in healthy donors. This CDR3 region has 13 residues. J lost 2 bases, V lost 6 bases, and 2 bases had no gene match. Germline CDR1 is MNHNY and CDR2 is SVGAGI (reference sequence). This PCR relied on a set of 60 Vbeta primers and 13 Jbeta primers. Source study methods: A later analysis tallied about 80 million unique TCR beta chains, around 10 million of them shared. Only in-frame clones appear in the TCRdb table, and some are missing; sequencing was by immunoSEQ multiplex PCR. The D gene and trimming were derived from the DNA, and the V and J assignments and clone size from that table. The sample consists of 130,000 to 150,000 clones, around 80% of them appearing once.

Sequencing was performed on PBMCs. This chain links TRBV6-6 with TRBJ2-3, with 7 bases fitting TRBD1. This TCR derives from a man under 40 in good health and CMV-seronegative. CDR3 protein: CASRDRTTDTQYF. CDR3 DNA sequence: TGTGCCAGCAGGGACAGGACCACAGATACGCAGTATTTT.